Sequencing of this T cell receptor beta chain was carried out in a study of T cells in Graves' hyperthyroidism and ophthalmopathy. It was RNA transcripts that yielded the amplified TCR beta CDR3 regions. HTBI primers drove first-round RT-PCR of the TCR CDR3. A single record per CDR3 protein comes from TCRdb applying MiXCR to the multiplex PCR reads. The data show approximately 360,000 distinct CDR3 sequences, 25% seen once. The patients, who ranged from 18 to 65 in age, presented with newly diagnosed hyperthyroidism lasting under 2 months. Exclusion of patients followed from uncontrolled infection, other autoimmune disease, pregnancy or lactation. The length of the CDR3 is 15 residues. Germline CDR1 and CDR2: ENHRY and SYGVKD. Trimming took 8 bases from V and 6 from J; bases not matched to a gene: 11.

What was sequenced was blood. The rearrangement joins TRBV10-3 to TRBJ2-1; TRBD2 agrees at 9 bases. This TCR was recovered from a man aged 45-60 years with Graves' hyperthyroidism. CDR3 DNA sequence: TGTGCCATCCAGGGTAGGACTAGCGCCCTCAATGAGCAGTTCTTC. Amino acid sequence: CAIQGRTSALNEQFF.